The 6 T cell receptor beta chains listed next were all sequenced from one sample in a study of blood T cell repertoires in COVID-19. Assay: immunoSEQ multiplex PCR; the TCRdb copy retains only in-frame clones and omits some. The sample comprises just under 300,000 clones, approximately 86% of which are singletons, and 1.3% rests with the top ten. The material sequenced was peripheral blood. Receptor source: a man aged 65-85 years with acute or convalescent COVID-19.

The CDR3 spells CASSYDRVTEAFF. CDR3 coding DNA: TGTGCCAGCAGTTACGACAGGGTAACTGAAGCTTTCTTT. The V call is TRBV6-6, the J call TRBJ1-1; TRBD1 aligns across 7 bases. V lost 2 bases to trimming and J lost 5 bases; unmatched junction nucleotides: 2. CDR1 MNHNY and CDR2 SVGAGI come from the germline V gene (reference sequence). This CDR3 is built from 13 residues.

V and J are TRBV27 and TRBJ2-5; D perhaps matches TRBD2 (6 bases). The CDR3 runs 15 residues. Germline V CDR1 and CDR2: MNHEY, SMNVEV (reference sequence). Trimming shortened V by 5 bases and J by 3 bases, and 16 bases separated the two germline ends. DNA of the CDR3: TGTGCCAGCAGTCTTACTAGCATACACAAAGAGACCCAGTACTTC. Protein: CASSLTSIHKETQYF.

The rearrangement links TRBV5-6 to TRBJ1-2, with D hard to call. This CDR3 region has 15 residues. Between the trimmed V and J ends, which lost 4 bases and 8 bases, there was a span of 21 bases. Per germline, CDR1 SGHDT and CDR2 YYEEEE. As DNA, the CDR3 is TGTGCCAGCAGCCCACCCTCGGGAGGGTTTGGCGGCTACACCTTC. This encodes CASSPPSGGFGGYTF.

The V and J genes are TRBV11-3 and TRBJ2-7; 12 nucleotides align to TRBD2. Germline lookup yields CDR1 SGHNT and CDR2 YENEEA. The CDR3 is 15 amino acids. Trimming at V came to 1 base and at J to 5 bases, leaving 3 bases not matched to a gene. CDR3 protein: CASSLGLAGDDEQYF. The CDR3 nucleotides are TGTGCCAGCAGCTTAGGACTAGCGGGAGATGACGAGCAGTACTTC.

A remark on this clone: At the DNA level, this CDR3 is encoded by other sequences in the same sample as well. The CDR3 protein is CASSYRGRGTSGGRTDTQYF. The CDR3 bases are TGTGCCAGCAGTTACAGGGGGCGAGGGACTAGCGGGGGGCGTACAGATACGCAGTATTTT. The chain links TRBV6-2 or TRBV6-3 to TRBJ2-3, with TRBD2 matching over 15 bases. V trimming: 2 bases; J trimming: 3 bases; junction bases outside the gene matches: 12. In germline, CDR1 is MNHEY, CDR2 SVGEGT. This CDR3 region has 20 residues.

CDR3 region: CASSQSLLRALNNEQFF. In DNA form, the CDR3 reads TGTGCCAGCAGCCAAAGTCTCCTGCGGGCGTTAAACAATGAGCAGTTCTTC. The chain links TRBV7-2 to TRBJ2-1; D may be TRBD2 (5 bases). Looked up from germline, CDR1 is SGHTA and CDR2 is FQGNSA. Trimming took off 5 bases at V and 5 bases at J, with 22 bases between the two ends. The CDR3 has 17 amino acids.